This TCR beta chain was captured by sequencing in a study of blood T cell repertoires in COVID-19. About the study: Sample material is recorded as cDNA or gDNA derived from T cells, B-cell-depleted T cells, or PBMCs.

The table came from immunoSEQ multiplex PCR; TCRdb's copy has only in-frame clones and leaves some out. Of under 300,000 clones listed, roughly 88% are singletons. V gave up 5 bases and J gave up 6 bases; unmatched junction bases: 7. In germline, CDR1 is MNHEY, CDR2 SMNVEV (reference sequence). The CDR3 is made up of 14 amino acids. This TCR derives from a woman in her 40s who had recovered from COVID-19. The sequenced material came from peripheral blood. The chain joins TRBV27 to TRBJ1-5; 7 positions match TRBD1. The CDR3 protein is CASSTTGVGQPQHF. Here the CDR3 DNA reads TGTGCCAGCAGTACCACAGGGGTCGGTCAGCCCCAGCATTTT.